One sample yielded the 16 T cell receptor beta chains listed below, sequenced in a study of blood T cell repertoires in COVID-19. Measured with immunoSEQ multiplex PCR; TCRdb has only the in-frame clones, and not every one. The profile shows roughly 35,000 clones, roughly 78% of them singletons. Sequenced material: peripheral blood. The receptors stem from an older man with acute or convalescent COVID-19.

This sequence joins TRBV5-1 and TRBJ2-1, with TRBD2 identical over 10 bases. V lost 4 bases and J lost 0; bases outside the gene matches: 4. Looked up from germline, CDR1 is SGHRS and CDR2 is YFSETQ. CDR3 size: 16 residues. CDR3 protein: CASSTWTSGSYNEQFF. Written as DNA, the CDR3 is TGCGCCAGCAGCACCTGGACTAGCGGCTCCTACAATGAGCAGTTCTTC.

This rearrangement joins TRBV4-1 to TRBJ2-5; 7 bases agree with TRBD1. The V gene end was trimmed by 4 bases and the J gene end by 3 bases; junction bases not matched to a gene: 14. The CDR3 has 17 amino acids. Germline V lookup: CDR1 MGHRA, CDR2 YSYEKL. In DNA form, the CDR3 reads TGCGCCAGCAGCCCGATCCCACTCCGAACAGGGGAAGAGACCCAGTACTTC. Translation: CASSPIPLRTGEETQYF.

The chain joins TRBV20-1 to TRBJ2-1; D is unresolved. Germline loops: CDR1 DFQATT, CDR2 SNEGSKA (reference sequence). The length of the CDR3 is 11 residues. V lost 1 base and J lost 7, with 5 bases in between. The CDR3 DNA sequence: TGCAGTGCTAGAGTAGTGAATGAGCAGTTCTTC. This sequence encodes CSARVVNEQFF.

The J gene is TRBJ2-3, the V gene TRBV11-2, with TRBD2 identical over 10 bases. CDR1 is SGHAT and CDR2 is FQNNGV in the germline V gene. There are 19 residues in the CDR3. J gave up 2 bases and V 1 base, and 12 bases lay outside the gene matches. CDR3 loop: CASSLVWASGGPPTDTQYF. CDR3 bases: TGTGCCAGCAGCTTAGTATGGGCTAGCGGGGGACCCCCCACAGATACGCAGTATTTT.

This chain links TRBV7-9 with TRBJ1-1; 8 bases agree with TRBD1. Trimming took 3 bases from V and 4 from J; bases not matched to a gene: 4. This CDR3 has 14 amino acids. Germline V gene data show CDR1 as SEHNR and CDR2 as FQNEAQ (reference sequence). This chain's CDR3 is CASSLQGAGTEAFF. CDR3 nucleotides: TGTGCCAGCAGCTTGCAGGGGGCTGGCACTGAAGCTTTCTTT.

The chain recombines TRBV6-4 with TRBJ2-3, with 7 bases aligning to TRBD2. The CDR3 totals 12 residues. Germline CDR1 reads MRHNA; CDR2 reads SNTAGT. V was pared by 2 bases and J by 12 bases, with 5 bases of the junction left unmatched. DNA for the CDR3: TGTGCCAGCAGTGACCTGGCGGGAGCACAGTATTTT. It specifies CASSDLAGAQYF.

This chain connects TRBV12-3 or TRBV12-4 to TRBJ2-2; D may be TRBD1 (5 bases). V lost 1 base and J 6 bases, leaving 6 bases between the germline ends. This CDR3 region has 13 residues. CDR3 bases: TGTGCCAGCAGTTTAGGGGGCCCCGGGGAGCTGTTTTTT. This sequence encodes CASSLGGPGELFF.

This clone was seen once. The rearrangement joins TRBV18 to TRBJ2-1; 9 nucleotides align to TRBD1. The CDR3 totals 15 residues. The V and J ends lost 3 bases and 6 bases, in that order; junction bases with no gene match: 6. Germline V gives CDR1 KGHSH, CDR2 LQKENI. The CDR3 protein is CASSPGTGSVNEQFF. CDR3 DNA sequence: TGTGCCAGCTCACCCGGGACAGGGTCGGTCAATGAGCAGTTCTTC.

The J gene is TRBJ1-1, the V gene TRBV5-6; D is uncertain. The CDR3 is 14 residues long. Germline V gene sequence: CDR1 SGHDT, CDR2 YYEEEE. With 4 bases removed from V and 4 bases from J, the gap between germline ends came to 14 bases. The CDR3 here is CASSIEGLATEAFF. The CDR3 DNA follows: TGTGCCAGCAGCATCGAGGGATTAGCCACTGAAGCTTTCTTT.

The chain employs TRBV18 and TRBJ2-7, with TRBD2 matching over 13 bases. The CDR3 has 18 amino acids. J lost 0 bases, V lost 0 bases, and 5 bases had no gene match. CDR1 and CDR2 (germline): KGHSH, LQKENI. The CDR3 nucleotides are TGTGCCAGCTCACCACCCCAGAGACTAGCGGGAGGCTCCTACGAGCAGTACTTC. It yields the protein CASSPPQRLAGGSYEQYF.

V is TRBV4-3 and J is TRBJ1-6; no reliable D call. Germline-derived CDR1 and CDR2 are LGHNA and YSLEER. The CDR3 contains 20 residues. V shed 0 bases and J shed 0 bases, with 18 bases lying between them. CDR3 nucleotides: TGCGCCAGCAGCCAAGAGTCGCGTAACAGCCTCAGCTCCTATAATTCACCCCTCCACTTT. This encodes CASSQESRNSLSSYNSPLHF.

This clone occurred a few times. V and J are TRBV5-1 and TRBJ2-1; 14 bases are a match to TRBD2. Per the germline V gene, CDR1 is SGHRS and CDR2 is YFSETQ. V shed 2 bases, J shed 4 bases, and the junction held 11 bases outside the gene matches. The CDR3 sequence is 19 residues long. The DNA of the CDR3 is TGCGCCAGCAGCTTAAGCAAGACTAGCGGGGGGGCCGTTTACAATGAGCAGTTCTTC. Translating gives CASSLSKTSGGAVYNEQFF.

The chain couples TRBV9 to TRBJ1-6; possibly TRBD1 for D (6 bases). The V end was cut by 0 bases, the J end by 7 bases, with 8 bases between. The CDR3 contains 14 residues. CDR1 SGDLS and CDR2 YYNGEE come from the germline V gene. This CDR3 reads CASSVGTANSPLHF. In DNA form, the CDR3 reads TGTGCCAGCAGCGTAGGGACAGCAAATTCACCCCTCCACTTT.

This chain joins TRBV27 and TRBJ2-7; 11 bases map to TRBD2. Germline CDR1 MNHEY, CDR2 SMNVEV (reference sequence). The CDR3 consists of 16 residues. The V segment lost 3 bases and the J segment 6 bases; nucleotides outside the gene matches: 10. CDR3 sequence (DNA): TGTGCCAGCAGTTTTACTAGCGGGGGTCCTGGCTCCGAGCAGTACTTC. Amino acids: CASSFTSGGPGSEQYF.

Only one count was recorded for this clone. The chain is built from TRBV5-1 and TRBJ1-2, with D maybe TRBD1 (6 bases). This CDR3 comprises 13 residues. Trimming shortened V by 7 bases and J by 4 bases, and 14 bases separated the two germline ends. Per the germline V gene, CDR1 is SGHRS and CDR2 is YFSETQ. The CDR3: CASRAGASYGYTF. DNA of the CDR3: TGCGCCAGCCGCGCGGGGGCAAGCTATGGCTACACCTTC.

V and J are TRBV27 and TRBJ2-3, with 8 bases lining up with TRBD1. Germline V lookup: CDR1 MNHEY, CDR2 SMNVEV (reference sequence). V dropped 9 bases and J dropped 2; count of bases not matched to a gene: 7. The CDR3 has 14 amino acids. The CDR3 spells CASSRTGITDTQYF. CDR3 coding DNA: TGTGCCAGTTCGCGGACAGGGATCACAGATACGCAGTATTTT.